This TCR beta chain was identified in a study of beta chain features in type 1 diabetes. CDR3 length: 18 amino acids. Trimming stripped 2 bases from V and 1 base from J, with 21 bases between. Germline lookup yields CDR1 SGHRS and CDR2 YFSETQ. Reverse transcribing all isolated RNA meant expressed TCRB transcripts were sequenced. Naive, central memory and regulatory T cell samples averaged around 3.5 million immunoSEQ reads each. TCRdb's table, derived via immunoSEQ multiplex PCR, lists solely in-frame clones and lacks some. The table records around 250,000 clones, 25% to 30% of them present only once.

The gene calls are TRBV5-1 and TRBJ1-1, with unresolved D. Material for sequencing was central memory CD4+ T cells from blood. The sequence derives from a man under 40 in good health. This CDR3 is CASSLESFGFSRNTEAFF. The DNA for the CDR3 is TGCGCCAGCAGCTTAGAGAGTTTTGGATTTTCAAGGAACACTGAAGCTTTCTTT.